Sequencing of this T cell receptor beta chain was carried out in a study of shared clonotypes between healthy human individuals. Turning to the study itself: Aged 18 to 49, the donors were a couple of women and a few men.

Positive CCR7 selection of CD45RO-negative cells yielded the naive CD8 cells, and terminally differentiated effector memory CD45RA+ cells were excluded. The CDR3 length is 17 residues. The V and J ends lost 4 bases and 8 bases, in that order; junction bases with no gene match: 17. CDR1 is SGHDT and CDR2 is YYEEEE in the germline V gene. For sorted subsets, about 190 ng DNA per replicate equaled about 31,000 T cell genomes. In the original processing: Filtering of immunoSEQ junctional sequences could not match full-length read filtering. Generated by immunoSEQ multiplex PCR, the TCRdb table keeps only in-frame clones and is missing some. Clone size and V and J calls were adopted from that table, with D and trimming inferred from the DNA. The table has about 870,000 clones, around 92% seen once.

The clonotype comes from a man aged 25 to 40 in good health. The genes are TRBV5-6 and TRBJ2-4; 8 bases match TRBD2. The sample consisted of naive CD8+ T cells sorted from blood. As DNA, the CDR3 is TGTGCCAGCAGCCCGCGGCCTAGCGGGTACCGGAGAGACATTCAGTACTTC. Translation gives CASSPRPSGYRRDIQYF.